One T cell receptor (beta chain) is described in this entry. CDR3 length: 15 amino acids. Deletions cut 0 bases from V and 2 bases from J, with 6 bases between. The sample originates from a study of T cell changes during pregnancy in multiple sclerosis. TCRdb's table, derived via immunoSEQ multiplex PCR, lists solely in-frame clones and lacks some. The top ten hold roughly 3.6% of the sample, which has 60,000 to 85,000 clones, 92% seen once. The sequence derives from a female donor in good health, enrolled as a control in a pregnancy study. The chain uses TRBV5-3 and TRBJ2-6; D is undetermined. TRBV5-3 is identified as an open reading frame with a role that is uncertain. The specimen was peripheral blood, collected after pregnancy. CDR3 nucleotide sequence: TGTGCCAGAAGCTTGGGACATGCTGGGGCCAACGTCCTGACTTTC. It specifies CARSLGHAGANVLTF.